Listed below are T cell receptor beta chains from one sample, sequenced in a study of control samples from healthy donors and cancer patients. The data were produced by immunoSEQ multiplex PCR, yet TCRdb's version contains in-frame clones alone and is incomplete. The sample carries some 410,000 clones, about nine tenths recorded once. Sequencing input: PBMCs. The receptors shown here come from a man aged 40-49 years with head and neck cancer. Each CDR3 is given with its conserved first and last residue. A D gene is named only where the DNA matches it firmly. Rows may omit the clone size; those that give it use once, few, many or a size class.

D gene: .
V gene: TRBV6-1
clone size: .
J gene: TRBJ2-2
CDR3 protein: CASSEARGGELFF
CDR3 DNA: TGTGCCAGCAGTGAAGCTCGCGGCGGGGAGCTGTTTTTT

D gene: .
V gene: TRBV5-5
clone size: .
J gene: TRBJ1-1
CDR3 protein: CASSLDYPGLTEAFF
CDR3 DNA: TGTGCCAGCAGCCTAGATTACCCGGGGCTCACTGAAGCTTTCTTT

D gene: TRBD1
V gene: TRBV18
clone size: .
J gene: TRBJ2-6
CDR3 protein: CASSPQGALSGANVLTF
CDR3 DNA: TGTGCCAGCTCACCACAGGGGGCGTTATCTGGGGCCAACGTCCTGACTTTC

D gene: .
V gene: TRBV7-2
clone size: once
J gene: TRBJ1-2
CDR3 protein: CASSLGGGYGYTF
CDR3 DNA: TGTGCCAGCAGCTTAGGTGGAGGATATGGCTACACCTTC

D gene: .
V gene: TRBV10-3
clone size: .
J gene: TRBJ2-6
CDR3 protein: CAISELGGFSSGANVLTF
CDR3 DNA: TGTGCCATCAGTGAGTTAGGTGGGTTCAGCTCTGGGGCCAACGTCCTGACTTTC

D gene: TRBD1
V gene: TRBV4-3
clone size: .
J gene: TRBJ1-4
CDR3 protein: CASSHGTGREKLFF
CDR3 DNA: TGCGCCAGCAGCCATGGGACAGGGAGGGAAAAACTGTTTTTT

D gene: .
V gene: TRBV5-4
clone size: .
J gene: TRBJ1-2
CDR3 protein: CASTPHGRSLRSGYTF
CDR3 DNA: TGTGCCAGCACCCCTCACGGACGGAGCTTGCGGTCCGGCTACACCTTC

D gene: .
V gene: TRBV12-3/TRBV12-4
clone size: .
J gene: TRBJ2-2
CDR3 protein: CASSLYPGELFF
CDR3 DNA: TGTGCCAGCAGTTTATATCCCGGGGAGCTGTTTTTT

D gene: .
V gene: TRBV6-1
clone size: .
J gene: TRBJ1-2
CDR3 protein: CASSERGIYGYTF
CDR3 DNA: TGTGCCAGCAGTGAGCGGGGGATCTATGGCTACACCTTC

D gene: TRBD2
V gene: TRBV7-9
clone size: few
J gene: TRBJ2-3
CDR3 protein: CASSLAPQSSGGLQYF
CDR3 DNA: TGTGCCAGCAGCTTAGCGCCCCAATCTAGCGGGGGCCTGCAGTATTTT

D gene: .
V gene: TRBV11-2
clone size: .
J gene: TRBJ1-1
CDR3 protein: CASSLERLLTAEAFF
CDR3 DNA: TGTGCCAGCAGCTTAGAGAGGTTGTTGACCGCTGAAGCTTTCTTT

D gene: .
V gene: TRBV4-2
clone size: .
J gene: TRBJ1-3
CDR3 protein: CASSRARDSGNTIYF
CDR3 DNA: TGTGCCAGCAGCCGAGCAAGGGACTCTGGAAACACCATATATTTT

D gene: .
V gene: TRBV11-3
clone size: once
J gene: TRBJ1-1
CDR3 protein: CASSGGAKTEAFF
CDR3 DNA: TGTGCCAGCAGCGGGGGGGCAAAGACTGAAGCTTTCTTT

D gene: .
V gene: TRBV5-4
clone size: .
J gene: TRBJ2-1
CDR3 protein: CASSLGGRSSYNEQFF
CDR3 DNA: TGTGCCAGCAGCCTGGGGGGTAGAAGCTCCTACAATGAGCAGTTCTTC

D gene: .
V gene: TRBV7-2
clone size: .
J gene: TRBJ1-5
CDR3 protein: CASSPTGTWEPQHF
CDR3 DNA: TGTGCCAGCAGCCCGACCGGGACCTGGGAGCCCCAGCATTTT

D gene: .
V gene: TRBV7-8
clone size: .
J gene: TRBJ2-7
CDR3 protein: CASADPYEQYF
CDR3 DNA: TGTGCCAGCGCCGACCCATACGAGCAGTACTTC

D gene: .
V gene: TRBV15
clone size: .
J gene: TRBJ1-4
CDR3 protein: CATSRGTDSGEKLFF
CDR3 DNA: TGTGCCACCAGCAGAGGAACGGACAGTGGGGAAAAACTGTTTTTT

D gene: TRBD1
V gene: TRBV6-2/TRBV6-3
clone size: .
J gene: TRBJ1-2
CDR3 protein: CASSLGQTRYGYTF
CDR3 DNA: TGTGCCAGCAGTTTGGGACAGACACGCTATGGCTACACCTTC

D gene: .
V gene: TRBV5-6
clone size: once
J gene: TRBJ1-6
CDR3 protein: CASSLEVSSSYNSPLHF
CDR3 DNA: TGTGCCAGCAGCTTGGAGGTTTCGAGCTCCTATAATTCACCCCTCCACTTT

D gene: .
V gene: TRBV6-5
clone size: once
J gene: TRBJ1-1
CDR3 protein: CASSYSTSRGTEAFF
CDR3 DNA: TGTGCCAGCAGTTACTCGACGAGCAGGGGCACTGAAGCTTTCTTT

D gene: TRBD1
V gene: TRBV10-3
clone size: .
J gene: TRBJ2-2
CDR3 protein: CAISFGTENTGELFF
CDR3 DNA: TGTGCCATCAGCTTCGGGACAGAAAACACCGGGGAGCTGTTTTTT

D gene: .
V gene: TRBV5-1
clone size: .
J gene: TRBJ1-1
CDR3 protein: CASSLERGERGTEAFF
CDR3 DNA: TGCGCCAGCAGCTTGGAAAGGGGAGAAAGGGGCACTGAAGCTTTCTTT

D gene: .
V gene: TRBV20-1
clone size: .
J gene: TRBJ1-6
CDR3 protein: CSASKLAGQKSPLHF
CDR3 DNA: TGCAGTGCTAGTAAGTTAGCAGGACAAAAATCACCCCTCCACTTT

D gene: .
V gene: TRBV4-3
clone size: .
J gene: TRBJ2-1
CDR3 protein: CASSQRGNSYNEQFF
CDR3 DNA: TGCGCCAGCAGCCAGAGGGGGAATTCCTACAATGAGCAGTTCTTC

D gene: .
V gene: TRBV6-5
clone size: .
J gene: TRBJ1-2
CDR3 protein: CASSSGPAYGYTF
CDR3 DNA: TGTGCCAGCAGTTCAGGGCCCGCCTATGGCTACACCTTC

D gene: TRBD1
V gene: TRBV7-8
clone size: .
J gene: TRBJ2-7
CDR3 protein: CASSEDRFHEQYF
CDR3 DNA: TGTGCCAGCAGCGAGGACAGGTTCCACGAGCAGTACTTC

D gene: .
V gene: TRBV4-2
clone size: .
J gene: TRBJ1-1
CDR3 protein: CASSQEPTVGTEAFF
CDR3 DNA: TGTGCCAGCAGCCAAGAGCCGACAGTTGGTACTGAAGCTTTCTTT

D gene: TRBD2
V gene: TRBV4-1
clone size: .
J gene: TRBJ2-7
CDR3 protein: CASSQVSSGVYEQYF
CDR3 DNA: TGCGCCAGCAGCCAAGTGAGTAGCGGGGTCTACGAGCAGTACTTC

D gene: .
V gene: TRBV16
clone size: .
J gene: TRBJ1-5
CDR3 protein: CASSQMGMAGNNQPQHF
CDR3 DNA: TGTGCCAGCAGCCAAATGGGTATGGCAGGTAACAATCAGCCCCAGCATTTT

D gene: TRBD1
V gene: TRBV9
clone size: .
J gene: TRBJ2-5
CDR3 protein: CASSPRTGEETQYF
CDR3 DNA: TGTGCCAGCAGCCCCCGGACAGGGGAAGAGACCCAGTACTTC

D gene: TRBD1
V gene: TRBV7-8
clone size: .
J gene: TRBJ1-4
CDR3 protein: CASSSTGQGVHEKLFF
CDR3 DNA: TGTGCCAGCAGCTCGACGGGACAGGGGGTCCATGAAAAACTGTTTTTT

D gene: TRBD1
V gene: TRBV6-5
clone size: .
J gene: TRBJ2-7
CDR3 protein: CASRSMGQGMYEQYF
CDR3 DNA: TGTGCCAGCAGATCCATGGGACAGGGTATGTACGAGCAGTACTTC